The T cell receptor beta chain described here comes from a study of radiotherapy plus CTLA-4 blockade in lung cancer. Looking at the study overall: Across the patients, objective responses occurred in approximately 17%, and disease control in roughly 30%. Whole-study findings and limits: Clones of tumor-derived TCRs expanded in blood after radiotherapy plus ipilimumab.

The data were produced by immunoSEQ multiplex PCR, yet TCRdb's version contains in-frame clones alone and is incomplete. The sample includes around 91,000 clones, just over 85% of them seen just once. As to this clone: Antigen: not known.

CDR1 and CDR2 from the germline V gene are SGHRS and YFSETQ. CDR3 length: 16 amino acids. With V trimmed by 7 bases and J by 0 bases, 6 bases remained unmatched. Sequencing used peripheral blood, obtained from a patient treated with radiotherapy plus ipilimumab. The clonotype was recovered from a human donor with non-small cell lung cancer that progressed on radiotherapy plus ipilimumab. The rearrangement links TRBV5-1 to TRBJ2-1, with TRBD2 matching 11 bases. The CDR3 DNA reads as TGCGCCAGCGTAGGCCTAGCGGGAGGCTCCTACAATGAGCAGTTCTTC. This codes for CASVGLAGGSYNEQFF.